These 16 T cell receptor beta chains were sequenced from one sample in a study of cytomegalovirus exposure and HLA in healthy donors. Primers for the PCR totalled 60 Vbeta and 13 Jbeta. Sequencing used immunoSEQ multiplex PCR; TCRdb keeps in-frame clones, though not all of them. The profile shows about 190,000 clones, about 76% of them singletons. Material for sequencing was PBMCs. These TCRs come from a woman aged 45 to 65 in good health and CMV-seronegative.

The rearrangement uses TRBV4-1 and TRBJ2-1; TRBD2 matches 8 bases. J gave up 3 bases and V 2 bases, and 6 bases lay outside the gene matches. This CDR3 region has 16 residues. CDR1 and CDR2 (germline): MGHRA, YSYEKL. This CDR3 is CASSQLLAVFYNEQFF. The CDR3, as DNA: TGCGCCAGCAGCCAATTACTAGCGGTGTTCTACAATGAGCAGTTCTTC.

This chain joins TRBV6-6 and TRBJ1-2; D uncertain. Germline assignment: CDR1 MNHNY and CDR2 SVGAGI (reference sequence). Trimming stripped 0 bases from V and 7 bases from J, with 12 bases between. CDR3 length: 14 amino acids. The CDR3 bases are TGTGCCAGCAGTTACTCGAGTACCGGGAGTGGCTACACCTTC. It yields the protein CASSYSSTGSGYTF.

The CDR3 here is CASSVGGSVGQETQYF. The CDR3 region has the DNA TGTGCCAGCAGCGTAGGTGGTAGCGTTGGGCAAGAGACCCAGTACTTC. V gene TRBV9 combines with J gene TRBJ2-5; tentatively, D is TRBD2 (5 bases). This CDR3 spans 16 amino acids. Germline V gene sequence: CDR1 SGDLS, CDR2 YYNGEE. Deletions cut 0 bases from V and 2 bases from J, with 14 bases between.

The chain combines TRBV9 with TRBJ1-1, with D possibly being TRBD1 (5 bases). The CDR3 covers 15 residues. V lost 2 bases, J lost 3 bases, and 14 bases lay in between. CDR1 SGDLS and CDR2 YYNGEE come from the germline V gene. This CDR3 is CASSVGLGTDTEAFF. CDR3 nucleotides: TGTGCCAGCAGCGTGGGGCTGGGCACCGACACTGAAGCTTTCTTT. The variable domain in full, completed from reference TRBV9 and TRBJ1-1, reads DSGVTQTPKHLITATGQRVTLRCSPRSGDLSVYWYQQSLDQGLQFLIQYYNGEERAKGNILERFSAQQFPDLHSELNLSSLELGDSALYFCASSVGLGTDTEAFFGQGTRLTVV.

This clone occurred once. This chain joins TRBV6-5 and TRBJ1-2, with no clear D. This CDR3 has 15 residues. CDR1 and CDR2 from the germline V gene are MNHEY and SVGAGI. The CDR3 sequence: CGDPAFLLKGDGYTF. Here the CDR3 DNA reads TGTGGCGACCCCGCCTTCCTTCTGAAGGGAGATGGCTACACCTTC.

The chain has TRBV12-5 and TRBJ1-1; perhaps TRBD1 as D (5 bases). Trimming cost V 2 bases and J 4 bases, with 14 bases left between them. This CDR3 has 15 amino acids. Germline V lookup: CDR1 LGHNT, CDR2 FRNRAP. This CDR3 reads CASGLPGGDGTEAFF. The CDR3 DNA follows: TGTGCTAGTGGTTTGCCCGGCGGGGACGGCACTGAAGCTTTCTTT.

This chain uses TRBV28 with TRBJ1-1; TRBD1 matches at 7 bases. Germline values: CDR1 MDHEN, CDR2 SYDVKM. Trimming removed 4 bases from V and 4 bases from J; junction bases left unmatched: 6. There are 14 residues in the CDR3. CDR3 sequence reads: CASSSQGGPTEAFF. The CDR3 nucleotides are TGTGCCAGCAGTTCCCAAGGGGGCCCCACTGAAGCTTTCTTT.

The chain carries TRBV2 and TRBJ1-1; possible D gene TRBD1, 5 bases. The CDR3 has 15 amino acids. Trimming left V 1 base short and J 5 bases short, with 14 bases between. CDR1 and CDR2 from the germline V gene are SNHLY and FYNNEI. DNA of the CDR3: TGTGCCAGCAGTGAAGAAGGTCAGGGCTGGACTGAAGCTTTCTTT. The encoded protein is CASSEEGQGWTEAFF.

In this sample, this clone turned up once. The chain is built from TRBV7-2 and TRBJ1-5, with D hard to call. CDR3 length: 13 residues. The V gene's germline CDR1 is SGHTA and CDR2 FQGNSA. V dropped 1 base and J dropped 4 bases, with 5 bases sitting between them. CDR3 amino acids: CASSLDRNQPQHF. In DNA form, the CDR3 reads TGTGCCAGCAGCTTAGACAGAAATCAGCCCCAGCATTTT.

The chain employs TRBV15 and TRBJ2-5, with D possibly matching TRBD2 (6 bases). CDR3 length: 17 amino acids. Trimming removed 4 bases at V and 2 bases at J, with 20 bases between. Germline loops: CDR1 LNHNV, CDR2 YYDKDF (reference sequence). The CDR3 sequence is CATSIFSGVAVQETQYF. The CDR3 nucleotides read TGTGCCACCAGCATCTTCTCGGGGGTAGCGGTACAAGAGACCCAGTACTTC.

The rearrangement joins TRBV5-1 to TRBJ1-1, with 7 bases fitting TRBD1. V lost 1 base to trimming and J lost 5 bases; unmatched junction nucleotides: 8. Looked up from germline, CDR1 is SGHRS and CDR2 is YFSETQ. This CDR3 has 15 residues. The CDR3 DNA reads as TGCGCCAGCAGCTTGTCTGAGGGGGCGGAGACTGAAGCTTTCTTT. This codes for CASSLSEGAETEAFF. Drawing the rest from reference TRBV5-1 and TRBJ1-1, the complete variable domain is KAGVTQTPRYLIKTRGQQVTLSCSPISGHRSVSWYQQTPGQGLQFLFEYFSETQRNKGNFPGRFSGRQFSNSRSEMNVSTLELGDSALYLCASSLSEGAETEAFFGQGTRLTVV.

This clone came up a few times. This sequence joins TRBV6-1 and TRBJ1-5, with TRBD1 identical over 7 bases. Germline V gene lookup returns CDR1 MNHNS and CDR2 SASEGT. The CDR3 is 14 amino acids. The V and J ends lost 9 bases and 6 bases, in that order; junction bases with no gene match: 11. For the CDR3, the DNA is TGTGCCAGTCGTAGGGGGCGCGGTATTCAGCCCCAGCATTTT. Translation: CASRRGRGIQPQHF.

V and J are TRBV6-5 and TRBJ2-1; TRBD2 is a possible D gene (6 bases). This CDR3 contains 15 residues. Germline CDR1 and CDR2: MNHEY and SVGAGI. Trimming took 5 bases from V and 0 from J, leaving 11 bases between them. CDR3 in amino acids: CASSGTPSSYNEQFF. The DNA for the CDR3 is TGTGCCAGCAGTGGGACTCCAAGCTCCTACAATGAGCAGTTCTTC.

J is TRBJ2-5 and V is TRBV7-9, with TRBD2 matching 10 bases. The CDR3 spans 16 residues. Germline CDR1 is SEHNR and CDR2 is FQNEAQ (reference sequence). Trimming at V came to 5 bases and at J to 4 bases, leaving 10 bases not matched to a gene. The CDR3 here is CASSPGSGGAVETQYF. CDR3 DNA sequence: TGTGCCAGCAGCCCAGGGAGCGGGGGGGCCGTAGAGACCCAGTACTTC. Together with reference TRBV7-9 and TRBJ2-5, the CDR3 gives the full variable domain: DTGVSQNPRHKITKRGQNVTFRCDPISEHNRLYWYRQTLGQGPEFLTYFQNEAQLEKSRLLSDRFSAERPKGSFSTLEIQRTEQGDSAMYLCASSPGSGGAVETQYFGPGTRLLVL.

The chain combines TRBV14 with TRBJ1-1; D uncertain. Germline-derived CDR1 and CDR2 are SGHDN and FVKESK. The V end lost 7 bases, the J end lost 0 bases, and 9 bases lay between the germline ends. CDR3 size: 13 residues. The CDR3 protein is CASTEGLNTEAFF. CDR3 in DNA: TGTGCCAGCACGGAGGGATTGAACACTGAAGCTTTCTTT. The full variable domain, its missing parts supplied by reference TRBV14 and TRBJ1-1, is EAGVTQFPSHSVIEKGQTVTLRCDPISGHDNLYWYRRVMGKEIKFLLHFVKESKQDESGMPNNRFLAERTGGTYSTLKVQPAELEDSGVYFCASTEGLNTEAFFGQGTRLTVV.

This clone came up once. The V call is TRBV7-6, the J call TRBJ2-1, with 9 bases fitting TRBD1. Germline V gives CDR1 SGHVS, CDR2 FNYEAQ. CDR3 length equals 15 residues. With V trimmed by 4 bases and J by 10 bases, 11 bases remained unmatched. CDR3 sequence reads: CASSYRDRVGREQFF. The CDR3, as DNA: TGTGCCAGCAGCTACCGGGACAGGGTGGGTAGGGAGCAGTTCTTC.